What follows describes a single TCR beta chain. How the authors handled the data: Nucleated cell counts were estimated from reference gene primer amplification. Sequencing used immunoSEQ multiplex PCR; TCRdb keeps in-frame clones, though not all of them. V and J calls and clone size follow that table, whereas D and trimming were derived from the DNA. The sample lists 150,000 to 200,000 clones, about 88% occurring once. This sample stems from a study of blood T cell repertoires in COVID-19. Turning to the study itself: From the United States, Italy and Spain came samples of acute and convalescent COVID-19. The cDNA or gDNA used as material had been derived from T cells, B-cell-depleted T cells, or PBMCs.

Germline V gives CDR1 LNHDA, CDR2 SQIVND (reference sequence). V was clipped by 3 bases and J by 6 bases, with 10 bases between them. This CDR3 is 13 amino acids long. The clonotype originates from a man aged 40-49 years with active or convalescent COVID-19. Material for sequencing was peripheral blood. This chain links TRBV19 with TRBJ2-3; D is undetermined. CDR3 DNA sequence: TGTGCCAGTAGTATTGGCGGCTCCGATACGCAGTATTTT. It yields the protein CASSIGGSDTQYF.